This TCR beta chain was sequenced in a study of T cells in Graves' hyperthyroidism and ophthalmopathy. Across the whole study: Specimen type is peripheral blood, collected at initial diagnosis prior to any treatment.

This clonotype was seen a single time. Germline is not matched at one junction end, which may reflect a read error. RNA transcripts yielded amplified TCR beta CDR3 regions. HTBI primers were used for first-round RT-PCR of the TCR CDR3. One entry per CDR3 protein, called by TCRdb with MiXCR from the multiplex PCR reads. The table records 700,000 to 950,000 distinct CDR3 sequences, roughly 32% of them present only once. Germline loops: CDR1 MGHRA, CDR2 YSYEKL. This CDR3 has 18 amino acids. The chain employs TRBV4-1 and TRBJ2-2; TRBD2 agrees at 13 bases. This TCR was recovered from a woman aged 40 to 55 with Graves' hyperthyroidism. The sample was blood. Here the CDR3 reads CASSQKLAGGPDTGELFF. CDR3 in DNA: TGTGCCAGCAGCCAGAAACTAGCGGGGGGGCCGGACACCGGGGAGCTGTTTTTT.